The rows below give T cell receptor beta chains drawn from one sample of a study of beta chain features in type 1 diabetes. This table comes from immunoSEQ multiplex PCR, and its TCRdb copy is limited to in-frame clones, with some not included. Altogether about 400,000 clones are present, about 12% being singletons, with the ten largest covering 0.0095% to 0.011%. Sequenced material: naive CD4+ T cells from blood. These receptors originate from a woman younger than 35 with type 1 diabetes. Each CDR3 is given with its conserved first and last residue. Fields, in order: V gene, D gene, clone size, J gene, CDR3 protein, CDR3 DNA. The D gene is left open where the match is weak. Size values are once, few and many counts, or a class for expanded clones, and some rows have none.

v_call: TRBV10-3; d_call: .; clone_size: .; j_call: TRBJ1-2; cdr3_aa: CAISESRGGLGYTF; cdr3_nt: TGTGCCATCAGTGAGTCCCGCGGAGGCCTGGGCTACACCTTC
v_call: TRBV11-3; d_call: .; clone_size: .; j_call: TRBJ1-2; cdr3_aa: CASSLADSSYGYTF; cdr3_nt: TGTGCCAGCAGCTTAGCGGACAGCAGCTATGGCTACACCTTC
v_call: TRBV7-8; d_call: .; clone_size: few; j_call: TRBJ2-3; cdr3_aa: CASSRAGDTQYF; cdr3_nt: TGTGCCAGCAGCCGGGCGGGGGATACGCAGTATTTT
v_call: TRBV29-1; d_call: .; clone_size: few; j_call: TRBJ1-2; cdr3_aa: CSVEDQETSYGYTF; cdr3_nt: TGCAGCGTTGAAGATCAAGAGACAAGCTATGGCTACACCTTC
v_call: TRBV13; d_call: .; clone_size: few; j_call: TRBJ1-2; cdr3_aa: CASSSRRGYGYTF; cdr3_nt: TGTGCCAGCAGCTCCAGACGGGGCTATGGCTACACCTTC
v_call: TRBV4-3; d_call: .; clone_size: .; j_call: TRBJ2-1; cdr3_aa: CASSQGTETYNEQFF; cdr3_nt: TGCGCCAGCAGCCAAGGAACAGAAACCTACAATGAGCAGTTCTTC
v_call: TRBV5-1; d_call: .; clone_size: few; j_call: TRBJ2-3; cdr3_aa: CASSRGWLQGTTDTQYF; cdr3_nt: TGCGCCAGCAGCCGAGGGTGGCTCCAGGGGACCACAGATACGCAGTATTTT
v_call: TRBV2; d_call: .; clone_size: few; j_call: TRBJ2-3; cdr3_aa: CASSYSDTQYF; cdr3_nt: TGTGCCAGCAGTTACTCAGATACGCAGTATTTT
v_call: TRBV11-2; d_call: TRBD1; clone_size: few; j_call: TRBJ1-2; cdr3_aa: CASSLTGTDYGYTF; cdr3_nt: TGTGCCAGCAGCTTAACCGGGACAGACTATGGCTACACCTTC
v_call: TRBV11-2; d_call: TRBD1; clone_size: .; j_call: TRBJ1-1; cdr3_aa: CASSPRTGLNTEAFF; cdr3_nt: TGTGCCAGCAGCCCCAGGACAGGTTTGAACACTGAAGCTTTCTTT
v_call: TRBV11-2; d_call: TRBD2; clone_size: .; j_call: TRBJ2-1; cdr3_aa: CASSLESGGAGEQFF; cdr3_nt: TGTGCCAGCAGCTTAGAGAGCGGGGGGGCGGGGGAGCAGTTCTTC
v_call: TRBV28; d_call: TRBD2; clone_size: .; j_call: TRBJ2-1; cdr3_aa: CASQGLAGLGGYNDEQFF; cdr3_nt: TGTGCCAGCCAGGGACTAGCGGGGCTCGGAGGGTATAACGATGAGCAGTTCTTC
v_call: TRBV30; d_call: .; clone_size: few; j_call: TRBJ1-5; cdr3_aa: CAWDQGHGQPQHF; cdr3_nt: TGTGCCTGGGATCAGGGTCATGGTCAGCCCCAGCATTTT
v_call: TRBV7-3; d_call: .; clone_size: few; j_call: TRBJ2-3; cdr3_aa: CASSEVSTDTQYF; cdr3_nt: TGTGCCAGCAGCGAGGTTAGCACAGATACGCAGTATTTT
v_call: TRBV7-2; d_call: .; clone_size: .; j_call: TRBJ2-7; cdr3_aa: CASTNVLRTGEQYF; cdr3_nt: TGTGCCAGCACCAATGTCCTGCGCACCGGCGAGCAGTACTTC
v_call: TRBV25-1; d_call: .; clone_size: few; j_call: TRBJ2-4; cdr3_aa: CASSEGPRNIQYF; cdr3_nt: TGTGCCAGCAGTGAAGGGCCAAGAAACATTCAGTACTTC
v_call: TRBV30; d_call: TRBD1; clone_size: .; j_call: TRBJ1-1; cdr3_aa: CAWSAQGGAFF; cdr3_nt: TGTGCCTGGAGCGCGCAGGGGGGCGCTTTCTTT
v_call: TRBV5-4; d_call: TRBD2; clone_size: .; j_call: TRBJ2-7; cdr3_aa: CASSPQAASGTYEQYF; cdr3_nt: TGTGCCAGCAGCCCCCAGGCGGCTAGCGGTACCTACGAGCAGTACTTC
v_call: TRBV5-1; d_call: .; clone_size: .; j_call: TRBJ2-7; cdr3_aa: CASSSGRDQQYF; cdr3_nt: TGCGCCAGCAGCTCTGGGAGAGATCAGCAGTACTTC
v_call: TRBV5-4; d_call: .; clone_size: few; j_call: TRBJ2-6; cdr3_aa: CASSLSWVQGSGANVLTF; cdr3_nt: TGTGCCAGCAGCTTGAGTTGGGTACAGGGCTCTGGGGCCAACGTCCTGACTTTC
v_call: TRBV7-2; d_call: TRBD1; clone_size: few; j_call: TRBJ1-5; cdr3_aa: CASTGQGGSNQPQHF; cdr3_nt: TGTGCCAGCACAGGACAGGGAGGTAGCAATCAGCCCCAGCATTTT
v_call: TRBV30; d_call: TRBD1; clone_size: .; j_call: TRBJ1-5; cdr3_aa: CAWRAAQGGGNQPQHF; cdr3_nt: TGTGCCTGGAGAGCGGCACAGGGGGGAGGCAATCAGCCCCAGCATTTT
v_call: TRBV7-2; d_call: .; clone_size: .; j_call: TRBJ2-7; cdr3_aa: CASSLVVVQGNEQYF; cdr3_nt: TGTGCCAGCAGCTTAGTAGTAGTACAGGGCAACGAGCAGTACTTC
v_call: TRBV6-6; d_call: TRBD1; clone_size: .; j_call: TRBJ2-1; cdr3_aa: CASVDWGTGNEQFF; cdr3_nt: TGTGCCAGCGTTGACTGGGGGACAGGCAATGAGCAGTTCTTC
v_call: TRBV7-9; d_call: TRBD2; clone_size: .; j_call: TRBJ2-3; cdr3_aa: CASSLERGTTDTQYF; cdr3_nt: TGTGCCAGCAGCCTCGAGCGGGGGACAACAGATACGCAGTATTTT
v_call: TRBV5-4; d_call: TRBD2; clone_size: few; j_call: TRBJ2-5; cdr3_aa: CASSPGTSGGWETQYF; cdr3_nt: TGTGCCAGCAGCCCCGGGACTAGCGGGGGGTGGGAGACCCAGTACTTC